This TCR beta chain was recovered during a study of blood T cells in healthy people across ages. Study-wide points: The unknown donor CMV status may have confounded expanded clonotype changes.

A second roughly 6 to 11 cycle PCR used barcoded and J-beta primers. TCRdb fed the 5' RACE reads into MiXCR, producing one record per CDR3 protein. The table includes about 1 million distinct CDR3 sequences, less than 50% detected once. The CDR3 covers 15 residues. V lost 5 bases and J lost 0; bases outside the gene matches: 4. This clonotype was counted a few times. The antigen is undetermined. The rearrangement uses TRBV12-3 or TRBV12-4 and TRBJ1-2; 9 bases fit TRBD1. Material for sequencing was blood. The receptor comes from a woman aged 55-70 years in good health. CDR3 sequence (DNA): TGTGCCAGCAGTCCGGGGGACAGGGCTAACTATGGCTACACCTTC. Its translation: CASSPGDRANYGYTF.